The 21 T cell receptor beta chains below all came from one sample that was sequenced in a study of cytotoxic CD8 clonotypes in ibrutinib-treated CLL. The protocol was immunoSEQ multiplex PCR, while the TCRdb copy is restricted to in-frame clones and leaves out a portion. Of approximately 84,000 clones in the sample, more than 70% were seen once. The material was PBMCs, obtained before ibrutinib treatment. These receptors all stem from a human donor with chronic lymphocytic leukemia.

The chain uses TRBV12-5 and TRBJ2-5; D remains unclear. CDR1 is LGHNT, CDR2 FRNRAP, per germline. There are 13 residues in the CDR3. V shed 2 bases and J shed 5 bases, with 9 bases lying between them. The CDR3 DNA is TGTGCTAGTGGTTTGTTAGGGCAGGAGACCCAGTACTTC. Its translation: CASGLLGQETQYF.

The V call is TRBV11-3, the J call TRBJ2-7; TRBD2 aligns across 7 bases. Germline loops: CDR1 SGHNT, CDR2 YENEEA. The length of the CDR3 is 15 residues. Trimming cost V 1 base and J 4 bases; bases outside gene matches: 7. CDR3 coding DNA: TGTGCCAGCAGCTTAGGCGGCGGGAGAGGGTACGAGCAGTACTTC. It codes for CASSLGGGRGYEQYF.

The chain couples TRBV30 to TRBJ1-2; D call uncertain. CDR3 length: 12 residues. V lost 7 bases and J 0 bases, leaving 9 bases between the germline ends. Germline-derived CDR1 and CDR2 are GTSNPN and SVGIG (reference sequence). The CDR3 protein is CALGQANYGYTF. CDR3 in DNA: TGTGCCTTAGGGCAGGCTAACTATGGCTACACCTTC.

Regarding this clone: One end of the junction varies from germline; a read error may be responsible. The chain employs TRBV13 and TRBJ1-2, with D maybe TRBD1 (6 bases). The CDR3 loop spans 15 amino acids. CDR1 and CDR2 (germline): PRHDT, FYEKMQ (reference sequence). The CDR3, as DNA: TGTGCCAGCAGCCTAGGGGCAGGGGTGAACTATGGCTACACCTTC. Residues: CASSLGAGVNYGYTF.

The chain couples TRBV5-1 to TRBJ1-5, with no clear D. The V gene's germline CDR1 is SGHRS and CDR2 YFSETQ. V lost 4 bases to trimming and J lost 4 bases, with 9 bases between them. The CDR3 covers 13 residues. The CDR3 DNA is TGCGCCAGCAGCGCCGAGACTAATCAGCCCCAGCATTTT. Translation gives CASSAETNQPQHF.

This clone was detected a few times. The chain couples TRBV15 to TRBJ2-1; D gene ambiguous. This CDR3 is 12 amino acids long. CDR1 is LNHNV, CDR2 YYDKDF, per germline (reference sequence). Trimming took off 5 bases at V and 5 bases at J, with 7 bases between the two ends. CDR3 amino acids: CATSPLHNEQFF. The DNA of the CDR3 is TGTGCCACCAGCCCTCTACACAATGAGCAGTTCTTC.

The chain combines TRBV10-2 with TRBJ1-5; the D is unclear. The germline V gene has CDR1 WSHSY and CDR2 SAAADI. This CDR3 region has 12 residues. Trimming removed 6 bases from V and 2 bases from J, with 5 bases in between. Written as DNA, the CDR3 is TGCGCCAGCAGAAATGGCAATCAGCCCCAGCATTTT. This gives the protein CASRNGNQPQHF.

About this clone itself: Other DNA sequences in this sample translate to the same CDR3. V is TRBV9 and J is TRBJ2-7; 13 bases line up with TRBD2. From germline, CDR1 is SGDLS and CDR2 YYNGEE. V shed 4 bases and J 0 bases; nucleotides not matched to a gene: 1. CDR3 length: 15 amino acids. In nucleotides, the CDR3 is TGTGCCAGCAGCCGGACTAGCGGGAGCTCCTACGAGCAGTACTTC. It yields the protein CASSRTSGSSYEQYF.

The chain couples TRBV28 to TRBJ2-7; 7 bases agree with TRBD2. Germline CDR1 is MDHEN and CDR2 is SYDVKM. There are 12 residues in the CDR3. J was trimmed by 3 bases and V by 6 bases; bases with no gene match: 2. CDR3 in amino acids: CASRPGGYEQYF. The CDR3 DNA reads TGTGCCAGCAGGCCGGGGGGCTACGAGCAGTACTTC.

This chain uses TRBV6-5 with TRBJ1-2, with D unclear. The germline V and J ends were trimmed by 0 bases and 4 bases, with 6 bases remaining between them. CDR3 length equals 13 residues. Germline CDR1 reads MNHEY; CDR2 reads SVGAGI. CDR3 residues: CASSYSPTYGYTF. The CDR3 DNA sequence: TGTGCCAGCAGTTACTCTCCGACCTATGGCTACACCTTC.

The chain has TRBV2 and TRBJ2-3; 8 nucleotides line up with TRBD2. Germline assignment: CDR1 SNHLY and CDR2 FYNNEI. This CDR3 region has 16 residues. The junction had 4 bases not matched to a gene; V was cut back by 0 bases and J by 2 bases. CDR3 sequence: CASSEAQLAVTDTQYF. CDR3 DNA: TGTGCCAGCAGTGAAGCGCAACTAGCGGTCACAGATACGCAGTATTTT.

The chain employs TRBV6-5 and TRBJ1-1; D unclear. Germline values: CDR1 MNHEY, CDR2 SVGAGI. V shed 2 bases and J shed 3 bases, with 10 bases lying between them. The CDR3 is 14 residues long. In DNA form, the CDR3 reads TGTGCCAGCAGTTACAAAGTTAGGGACACTGAAGCTTTCTTT. It encodes CASSYKVRDTEAFF.

The rearrangement links TRBV2 to TRBJ1-5, with a tentative D call TRBD1 (5 bases). This CDR3 contains 15 residues. Germline CDR1 is SNHLY and CDR2 is FYNNEI. V dropped 6 bases and J dropped 3 bases, with 15 bases sitting between them. The CDR3 coding sequence is TGTGCCAGCAGATCAACGACAGTGGACAATCAGCCCCAGCATTTT. Its translation: CASRSTTVDNQPQHF. Filled out from reference TRBV2 and TRBJ1-5, the complete variable domain reads EPEVTQTPSHQVTQMGQEVILRCVPISNHLYFYWYRQILGQKVEFLVSFYNNEISEKSEIFDDQFSVERPDGSNFTLKIRSTKLEDSAMYFCASRSTTVDNQPQHFGDGTRLSIL.

As concerns this clone: Mismatch with germline at one junction end may stem from a read error. The chain employs TRBV7-2 and TRBJ1-2; D remains unclear. The germline CDR1 and CDR2 sequences are SGHTA and FQGNSA. This CDR3 region has 12 residues. CDR3 protein: CASSLARVRAGF. DNA of the CDR3: TGTGCCAGCAGCTTAGCCCGCGTTAGGGCGGGGTTC.

The V gene is TRBV7-9, the J gene TRBJ1-5; D gene ambiguous. CDR1 is SEHNR, CDR2 FQNEAQ, per germline (reference sequence). Trimming cost V 6 bases and J 5 bases, with 14 bases left between them. This CDR3 region has 14 residues. The CDR3 nucleotides are TGTGCCAGCAGTCCTAATCTATCGTATCAGCCCCAGCATTTT. Protein product: CASSPNLSYQPQHF.

CDR3 in DNA: TGTGCCAGCTCACCTTCAGGGGGTGAAAAACTGTTTTTT. Protein product: CASSPSGGEKLFF. The chain joins TRBV18 to TRBJ1-4; 7 nucleotides match TRBD1. In germline, CDR1 is KGHSH, CDR2 LQKENI. Trimming at V came to 3 bases and at J to 7 bases, leaving 2 bases not matched to a gene. The CDR3 is made up of 13 amino acids.

J is TRBJ1-2 and V is TRBV5-6, with D tentatively TRBD1 (5 bases). The V gene lost 4 bases and the J gene lost 0 bases, with 13 bases spanning the gap. The CDR3 contains 15 residues. Germline loops: CDR1 SGHDT, CDR2 YYEEEE. The CDR3 here is CASSMQGAANYGYTF. CDR3 bases: TGTGCCAGCAGCATGCAGGGAGCTGCTAACTATGGCTACACCTTC.

The chain joins TRBV25-1 to TRBJ2-1, with 8 positions matching TRBD2. The CDR3 length is 15 residues. Trimming took 1 base from V and 4 from J; bases not matched to a gene: 3. Per germline, CDR1 MGHDK and CDR2 SYGVNS. Here the CDR3 reads CASSELRGGYNEQFF. CDR3 sequence (DNA): TGTGCCAGCAGTGAATTACGCGGGGGGTACAATGAGCAGTTCTTC.

This chain links TRBV7-6 with TRBJ1-1; D call uncertain. The germline V and J ends were trimmed by 0 bases and 1 base, with 12 bases remaining between them. The CDR3 consists of 16 residues. The germline V gene encodes CDR1 SGHVS and CDR2 FNYEAQ. The CDR3: CASSLAREGGNTEAFF. CDR3 nucleotides: TGTGCCAGCAGCTTAGCGCGGGAAGGCGGGAACACTGAAGCTTTCTTT. The whole variable domain, filled in from reference TRBV7-6 and TRBJ1-1, reads GAGVSQSPRYKVTKRGQDVALRCDPISGHVSLYWYRQALGQGPEFLTYFNYEAQQDKSGLPNDRFSAERPEGSISTLTIQRTEQRDSAMYRCASSLAREGGNTEAFFGQGTRLTVV.

The chain is built from TRBV2 and TRBJ2-1; D remains unclear. V gave up 9 bases and J gave up 1 base, with 19 bases separating them. Germline V gene sequence: CDR1 SNHLY, CDR2 FYNNEI. CDR3 size: 16 residues. The CDR3 DNA reads as TGTGCCAGGACGTACGGGCGGAGCCTTTCCTACAATGAGCAGTTCTTC. It yields the protein CARTYGRSLSYNEQFF.

The J gene is TRBJ2-5, the V gene TRBV4-3; 7 bases are a match to TRBD1. The CDR3 sequence is 15 residues long. With V trimmed by 4 bases and J by 4 bases, 9 bases remained unmatched. The germline V gene has CDR1 LGHNA and CDR2 YSLEER. CDR3 sequence (DNA): TGCGCCAGCAGCCTCCGGACAGGCTGGGGAGAGACCCAGTACTTC. It specifies CASSLRTGWGETQYF.